This TCR beta chain was sequenced in a study of CD8+ T cells in alopecia areata. Findings and caveats of the study: Among the top 100, expanded CD8+ clones, as well as scalp clonality, were significantly decreased by tofacitinib. TCRs were shared less clearly across patients than in mice, possibly for HLA-related reasons.

Trimming took off 5 bases at V and 15 bases at J, with 29 bases between the two ends. This CDR3 contains 16 residues. Per the germline V gene, CDR1 is SGHAT and CDR2 is FQDESV (reference sequence). RNA extraction was followed by reverse transcription into cDNA, which acted as the sequencing template. Method: immunoSEQ multiplex PCR; TCRdb's copy keeps in-frame clones and lacks some. This sample has more than 200,000 clones, with approximately 45% found just once. Comments on this clone: Its antigen remains unknown.

The treatment was: oral pan-JAK inhibitor, 5-10 mg twice daily. This TCR was sampled from a human donor with alopecia areata. The chain is built from TRBV11-1 and TRBJ2-1, with D unresolved. Sequenced here: CD4+ T cells sorted from blood, sampled at approximately week 39, from a patient treated with tofacitinib. The CDR3 spells CASSRPRRSDPPPLFF. CDR3 DNA: TGTGCCAGCAGCCGCCCTAGACGGTCCGACCCCCCTCCGCTGTTCTTC.